Shown below are 28 T cell receptor beta chains from a single sample sequenced in a study of neurological immune-mediated disorders. MiXCR, applied by TCRdb to the 5' RACE reads, yields one record per CDR3 protein. Here the sample spans 15,000 to 20,000 distinct CDR3 sequences, 9.5% to 12% being singletons. Input material: CD8+ T cells from blood. Receptors were obtained from a woman aged 45 to 65 in good health.

The table lists this clonotype with many counts. The CDR3 DNA reads as TGTGCCACCCTAGGCCCCAAGACAGGGGTAGGCTCACCCCTCCACTTT. Encoded protein: CATLGPKTGVGSPLHF. V usage is TRBV12-3 or TRBV12-4 and J usage is TRBJ1-6, with 8 positions matching TRBD1. The V segment lost 10 bases and the J segment 10 bases; nucleotides outside the gene matches: 18. The CDR3 is 16 amino acids.

This clonotype was detected ten times or more. The rearrangement uses TRBV5-1 and TRBJ2-1, with a weak D call TRBD2 (5 bases). CDR1 SGHRS and CDR2 YFSETQ come from the germline V gene. The CDR3 has 16 amino acids. Between the trimmed V and J ends, which lost 4 bases and 5 bases, there was a span of 19 bases. In DNA, the CDR3 is TGCGCCAGCAGCCCTTTTACCAGCGGCTCGAACAATGAGCAGTTCTTC. Encoded protein: CASSPFTSGSNNEQFF.

The chain recombines TRBV4-2 with TRBJ2-7, with D tentatively TRBD2 (5 bases). CDR1 LGHNA and CDR2 YNFKEQ come from the germline V gene. Trimming pared 0 bases from V and 5 bases from J, leaving 8 bases between. The CDR3 totals 13 residues. The CDR3 region has the DNA TGTGCCAGCAGCCAAGAACTAGTAAACGAGCAGTACTTC. This translates into CASSQELVNEQYF.

There are many counts of this clonotype. The genes are TRBV5-1 and TRBJ1-4, with a tentative D call TRBD1 (5 bases). The CDR3 loop spans 14 amino acids. CDR1 and CDR2 (germline): SGHRS, YFSETQ. V was clipped by 4 bases and J by 0 bases, with 7 bases between them. The CDR3 sequence is CASSLRATNEKLFF. CDR3 bases: TGCGCCAGCAGCCTCAGGGCAACTAATGAAAAACTGTTTTTT.

This clonotype was counted at least ten times. The chain employs TRBV9 and TRBJ1-1; D remains ambiguous. CDR1 and CDR2 from the germline V gene are SGDLS and YYNGEE. The CDR3 sequence is 18 residues long. Trimming removed 0 bases at V and 0 bases at J, with 18 bases between. CDR3 residues: CASSVATWTSLMNTEAFF. The CDR3 DNA follows: TGTGCCAGCAGCGTAGCTACGTGGACGTCCCTCATGAACACTGAAGCTTTCTTT.

This clonotype was counted many times. This chain uses TRBV3-1 with TRBJ2-7; 8 nucleotides align to TRBD1. The germline V gene encodes CDR1 LGHDT and CDR2 YNNKEL (reference sequence). V gave up 2 bases and J gave up 5 bases; unmatched junction bases: 5. CDR3 length: 14 residues. CDR3 sequence reads: CASSQPGGNDEQYF. CDR3 DNA sequence: TGTGCCAGCAGCCAACCAGGGGGCAACGACGAGCAGTACTTC.

The sample holds many counts of this clonotype. The rearrangement uses TRBV25-1 and TRBJ2-5, with a weak D call TRBD1 (6 bases). The CDR3 sequence is 14 residues long. Trimming removed 7 bases at V and 7 bases at J, with 19 bases between. The V gene's germline CDR1 is MGHDK and CDR2 SYGVNS. The CDR3 nucleotides read TGTGCCAGCACCCTCTCTGGGGACATGGGGACCCAGTACTTC. Translating it yields CASTLSGDMGTQYF.

This clonotype was found many times. This chain links TRBV12-5 with TRBJ2-3, with D unclear. The germline CDR1 and CDR2 sequences are LGHNT and FRNRAP. Trimming cost V 2 bases and J 6 bases, with 6 bases left between them. The CDR3 runs to 12 residues. In DNA form, the CDR3 reads TGTGCTAGTGGTTTGACCTCGGATACGCAGTATTTT. Translating it yields CASGLTSDTQYF. Together with reference TRBV12-5 and TRBJ2-3, the CDR3 gives the full variable domain: DARVTQTPRHKVTEMGQEVTMRCQPILGHNTVFWYRQTMMQGLELLAYFRNRAPLDDSGMPKDRFSAEMPDATLATLKIQPSEPRDSAVYFCASGLTSDTQYFGPGTRLTVL.

This clonotype occurred many times. The CDR3 sequence is CAISTGVSNQPQHF. The DNA for the CDR3 is TGTGCCATCAGCACAGGGGTCTCCAATCAGCCCCAGCATTTT. The V call is TRBV10-3, the J call TRBJ1-5; 7 nucleotides match TRBD1. From germline, CDR1 is ENHRY and CDR2 SYGVKD. Trimming at V came to 6 bases and at J to 3 bases, leaving 5 bases not matched to a gene. The CDR3 consists of 14 residues.

The sample holds many counts of this clonotype. The chain joins TRBV7-2 to TRBJ2-1; D may correspond to TRBD1 or TRBD2 (7 bases each). The CDR3 has 15 residues. The V gene lost 3 bases and the J gene lost 7 bases, with 16 bases spanning the gap. Germline V gene lookup returns CDR1 SGHTA and CDR2 FQGNSA. The chain's CDR3 is CASSFRGGPPNEQFF. In DNA, the CDR3 is TGTGCCAGCAGCTTCAGGGGGGGGCCCCCTAATGAGCAGTTCTTC.

Ten or more counts support this clonotype. The CDR3 DNA follows: TGCGCCAGCAGCCATAGGAACCTGAACACCGGGGAGCTGTTTTTT. It specifies CASSHRNLNTGELFF. The rearrangement links TRBV4-1 to TRBJ2-2; D not certain. The CDR3 sequence is 15 residues long. Germline CDR1 reads MGHRA; CDR2 reads YSYEKL. The V end lost 3 bases, the J end lost 1 base, and 9 bases lay between the germline ends.

This clonotype was seen ten or more times. The J gene is TRBJ2-1, the V gene TRBV6-4, with no clear D. CDR1 and CDR2 from the germline V gene are MRHNA and SNTAGT. The V end lost 0 bases, the J end lost 3 bases, and 6 bases lay between the germline ends. The CDR3 sequence is 14 residues long. The CDR3 loop reads CASSDSGFYNEQFF. In DNA form, the CDR3 reads TGTGCCAGCAGTGACTCTGGCTTCTACAATGAGCAGTTCTTC.

This clonotype has at least ten counts. The rearrangement joins TRBV28 to TRBJ2-7, with 8 bases identical to TRBD1. The junction had 8 bases not matched to a gene; V was cut back by 4 bases and J by 0 bases. The germline gives CDR1 MDHEN, CDR2 SYDVKM. The CDR3 has 16 amino acids. The CDR3 protein is CASSSWRQGNSYEQYF. The CDR3 nucleotides are TGTGCCAGCAGTTCCTGGAGACAGGGGAACTCCTACGAGCAGTACTTC.

Ten or more counts support this clonotype. The gene calls are TRBV12-3 or TRBV12-4 and TRBJ2-7; D is uncertain. Between the trimmed V and J ends, which lost 6 bases and 3 bases, there was a span of 6 bases. The CDR3 runs 11 residues. The CDR3 nucleotides read TGTGCCAGCAGCCACCTCTACGAGCAGTACTTC. Amino acid sequence: CASSHLYEQYF.

This clonotype was picked up many times. V gene TRBV6-1 combines with J gene TRBJ2-2; D unresolved. CDR3 length: 12 residues. The ends were cut back, 5 bases at V and 6 bases at J, with 7 bases in the middle. The germline V gene has CDR1 MNHNS and CDR2 SASEGT. The CDR3 region has the DNA TGTGCCAGCAGTCGTTGGTCCGGGGAGCTGTTTTTT. This translates into CASSRWSGELFF.

This clonotype was seen ten or more times. The chain couples TRBV20-1 to TRBJ2-3; 7 nucleotides align to TRBD2. The CDR3 has 15 residues. Germline CDR1 is DFQATT and CDR2 is SNEGSKA (reference sequence). The V segment lost 4 bases and the J segment 3 bases; nucleotides outside the gene matches: 10. The CDR3 nucleotides are TGCAGTGCTACTTATCTAGCGGTGCGTACAGATACGCAGTATTTT. Amino acid sequence: CSATYLAVRTDTQYF.

In this sample, this clonotype turned up many times. J is TRBJ2-3 and V is TRBV20-1, with 7 bases lining up with TRBD1. The CDR3 sequence is 14 residues long. V shed 5 bases and J 3 bases; nucleotides not matched to a gene: 8. Looked up from germline, CDR1 is DFQATT and CDR2 is SNEGSKA (reference sequence). The CDR3 region has the DNA TGCAGTGCTCTAGGGGGCAAGATAACAGATACGCAGTATTTT. It encodes CSALGGKITDTQYF.

This clonotype has at least ten counts. The chain employs TRBV7-9 and TRBJ1-2; D is possibly TRBD1 (5 bases). Trimming pared 5 bases from V and 4 bases from J, leaving 5 bases between. The CDR3 loop spans 11 amino acids. CDR1 is SEHNR, CDR2 FQNEAQ, per germline (reference sequence). The CDR3, as DNA: TGTGCCAGCAGCCAGGGCTATGGCTACACCTTC. Its protein is CASSQGYGYTF.

Ten or more counts support this clonotype. The rearrangement joins TRBV18 to TRBJ1-2, with D maybe TRBD1 (6 bases). Trimming pared 0 bases from V and 5 bases from J, leaving 13 bases between. CDR3 size: 15 residues. Per the germline V gene, CDR1 is KGHSH and CDR2 is LQKENI. The CDR3 DNA reads TGTGCCAGCTCACCACCTACCACAGGGACATATGGCTACACCTTC. It is translated as CASSPPTTGTYGYTF.

This clonotype is labeled medium-sized (0.01 to 0.1%). CDR3 protein: CASRGSGSQETQYF. The CDR3 bases are TGTGCCAGCAGGGGGAGCGGGAGCCAAGAGACCCAGTACTTC. This sequence joins TRBV25-1 and TRBJ2-5, with 8 bases fitting TRBD2. V shed 6 bases and J 1 base; nucleotides not matched to a gene: 4. Germline V gene lookup returns CDR1 MGHDK and CDR2 SYGVNS. This CDR3 contains 14 residues.

The CDR3 here is CASTPQGRSTEAFF. Here the CDR3 DNA reads TGTGCCAGCACCCCACAGGGAAGGAGCACTGAAGCTTTCTTT. V and J are TRBV12-3 or TRBV12-4 and TRBJ1-1; possibly TRBD1 for D (6 bases). The CDR3 length is 14 residues. V was trimmed by 7 bases and J by 4 bases, leaving 16 bases between them.

This clonotype was detected ten times or more. The chain employs TRBV20-1 and TRBJ2-4, with a possible D match to TRBD1 (6 bases). CDR1 is DFQATT and CDR2 is SNEGSKA in the germline V gene (reference sequence). The CDR3 length is 14 residues. The V and J ends lost 1 base and 4 bases respectively, with 11 bases between them. Written as DNA, the CDR3 is TGCAGTGCTAGAGGTAGCAGGGGAAAAAACATTCAGTACTTC. Protein product: CSARGSRGKNIQYF.

This clonotype showed up many times. J is TRBJ1-1 and V is TRBV28; weak D call: TRBD1 (5 bases). The CDR3 is 14 residues long. Between the trimmed V and J ends, which lost 7 bases and 3 bases, there was a span of 15 bases. The germline V gene has CDR1 MDHEN and CDR2 SYDVKM. As DNA, the CDR3 is TGTGCCAGCACCCAGGTGGGGGTCCACACTGAAGCTTTCTTT. As protein: CASTQVGVHTEAFF.

The chain carries TRBV7-9 and TRBJ2-7, with TRBD1 matching over 7 bases. The CDR3 spans 13 residues. Germline-derived CDR1 and CDR2 are SEHNR and FQNEAQ (reference sequence). V gave up 9 bases and J gave up 0 bases; unmatched junction bases: 5. The CDR3 reads CASNRQGSYEQYF. In nucleotides, the CDR3 is TGTGCCAGTAATCGACAGGGCTCCTACGAGCAGTACTTC.

Remarks on this clonotype: A read error may be the cause here, since a much bigger clone is one base away. This chain links TRBV9 with TRBJ2-1; TRBD2 agrees at 8 bases. This CDR3 region has 12 residues. The J segment lost 9 bases and the V segment lost 3 bases, leaving 2 bases of the junction unmatched. Germline V gene sequence: CDR1 SGDLS, CDR2 YYNGEE. DNA for the CDR3: TGTGCCAGCAGCGCTAGCGGGTTTGAGCAGTTCTTC. Amino acid sequence: CASSASGFEQFF.

This clonotype was seen many times. The genes are TRBV9 and TRBJ1-1; D perhaps matches TRBD1 (5 bases). The CDR3 loop spans 16 amino acids. V shed 4 bases and J shed 5 bases, with 21 bases lying between them. Germline assignment: CDR1 SGDLS and CDR2 YYNGEE. This CDR3 is CASSPVSGLSSTEAFF. CDR3 sequence (DNA): TGTGCCAGCAGCCCAGTATCAGGGCTTAGCTCGACTGAAGCTTTCTTT.

Regarding this clonotype: Germline and junction disagree at one end, which may indicate a read error. V usage is TRBV5-1 and J usage is TRBJ1-1; the D gene is possibly TRBD1 (5 bases). Germline-derived CDR1 and CDR2 are SGHRS and YFSETQ. This CDR3 spans 14 amino acids. CDR3 nucleotide sequence: TGCGCCAGCAGCGTCAGACAGTGGAACACTGGAGCTTTCTTT. It translates to CASSVRQWNTGAFF. The whole variable domain, filled in from reference TRBV5-1 and TRBJ1-1, reads KAGVTQTPRYLIKTRGQQVTLSCSPISGHRSVSWYQQTPGQGLQFLFEYFSETQRNKGNFPGRFSGRQFSNSRSEMNVSTLELGDSALYLCASSVRQWNTGAFFGQGTRLTVV.

This clonotype was detected ten times or more. V usage is TRBV6-2 or TRBV6-3 and J usage is TRBJ2-7, with D possibly matching TRBD1 (6 bases). V was shortened by 2 bases and J by 3 bases, with 8 bases between the two germline ends. Germline CDR1 MNHEY, CDR2 SVGEGT. CDR3 length: 13 amino acids. CDR3 region: CASSYGGVYEQYF. DNA of the CDR3: TGTGCCAGCAGTTACGGGGGCGTCTACGAGCAGTACTTC.